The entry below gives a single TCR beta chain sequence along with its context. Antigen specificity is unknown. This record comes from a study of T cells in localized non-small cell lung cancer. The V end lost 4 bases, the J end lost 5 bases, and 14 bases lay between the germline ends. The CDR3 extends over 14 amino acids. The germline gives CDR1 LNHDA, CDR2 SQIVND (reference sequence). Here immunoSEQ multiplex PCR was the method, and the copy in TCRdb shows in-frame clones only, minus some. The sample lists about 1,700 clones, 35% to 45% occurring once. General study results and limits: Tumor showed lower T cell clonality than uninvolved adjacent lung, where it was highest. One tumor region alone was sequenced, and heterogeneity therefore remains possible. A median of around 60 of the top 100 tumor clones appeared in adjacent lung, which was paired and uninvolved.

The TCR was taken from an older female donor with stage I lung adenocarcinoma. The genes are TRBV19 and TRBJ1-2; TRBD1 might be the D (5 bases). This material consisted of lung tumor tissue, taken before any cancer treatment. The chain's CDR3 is CASSTPEGWYGYTF. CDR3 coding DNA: TGTGCCAGTAGTACTCCGGAGGGGTGGTATGGCTACACCTTC.